The 28 T cell receptor beta chains below all came from one sample that was sequenced in a study of T cells in Graves' hyperthyroidism and ophthalmopathy. Regions amplified from RNA transcripts were the TCR beta CDR3 regions. HTBI primers were employed in a first-round RT-PCR of the TCR CDR3. One entry per CDR3 protein, called by TCRdb with MiXCR from the multiplex PCR reads. This sample has fewer than 800,000 distinct CDR3 sequences, with 16% found just once. Input material: blood. Every receptor here comes from a man aged 18 to 29 with Graves' hyperthyroidism.

The rearrangement links TRBV9 to TRBJ2-1; 7 positions agree with TRBD1. The CDR3 spans 15 residues. Trimming at V came to 4 bases and at J to 3 bases, leaving 7 bases not matched to a gene. Germline CDR1 SGDLS, CDR2 YYNGEE. DNA for the CDR3: TGTGCCAGCAGCCAAGGGGGCGGTAACTACAATGAGCAGTTCTTC. The encoded protein is CASSQGGGNYNEQFF.

This clonotype was picked up a small number of times. The chain carries TRBV20-1 and TRBJ2-7; no clear D. Trimming took 0 bases from V and 5 from J, leaving 8 bases between them. Germline CDR1 is DFQATT and CDR2 is SNEGSKA (reference sequence). This CDR3 has 12 amino acids. As DNA, the CDR3 is TGCAGTGCTAGAGATCCTAGGAACGAGCAGTACTTC. Protein product: CSARDPRNEQYF.

There are many counts of this clonotype. This chain's CDR3 is CASTPGGPRDTQYF. The CDR3 nucleotides are TGTGCCAGTACTCCAGGGGGCCCCCGGGATACGCAGTATTTT. V and J are TRBV12-3 or TRBV12-4 and TRBJ2-3, with 8 bases fitting TRBD1. CDR3 length: 14 residues. The V gene end was trimmed by 9 bases and the J gene end by 6 bases; junction bases not matched to a gene: 11.

Points on this clonotype: This sequence may be a read error, since a much larger clone differs from it by one base. The J gene is TRBJ2-1, the V gene TRBV28; maybe TRBD1 (5 bases). V lost 8 bases to trimming and J lost 9 bases, with 17 bases between them. The CDR3 contains 13 residues. Germline values: CDR1 MDHEN, CDR2 SYDVKM. The CDR3 nucleotides are TGTGCCAGCCTGATAACGTGGGGCAGTGAGCAGTTCTTC. Protein product: CASLITWGSEQFF.

This clonotype was seen more than once but under ten times. The chain joins TRBV19 to TRBJ2-1; TRBD2 matches at 14 bases. The CDR3 sequence is 20 residues long. In germline, CDR1 is LNHDA, CDR2 SQIVND (reference sequence). After removal of 0 bases from V and 7 bases from J, the junction contained 14 bases not matched to a gene. This CDR3 is CASSIDGTSGRGTTRNEQFF. The DNA of the CDR3 is TGTGCCAGTAGTATAGACGGGACTAGCGGGAGAGGGACTACACGGAATGAGCAGTTCTTC.

On this clonotype: At one end the junction does not follow the germline gene, possibly because of a read error. This chain links TRBV29-1 with TRBJ1-1, with unresolved D. The CDR3 runs 12 residues. Germline V gene data show CDR1 as SQVTM and CDR2 as ANQGSEA. The CDR3 DNA is TGTAGCGCTAACCTCGGCGCCACTGAAGCTTTCTTT. The encoded protein is CSANLGATEAFF.

This clonotype was detected many times. The chain carries TRBV6-1 and TRBJ1-2; no clear D gene. The CDR3 is made up of 13 amino acids. V dropped 5 bases and J dropped 2 bases, with 9 bases sitting between them. Germline V gene sequence: CDR1 MNHNS, CDR2 SASEGT. The CDR3 loop is CASSSGGNYGYTF. CDR3 DNA sequence: TGTGCCAGCAGTTCCGGCGGAAACTATGGCTACACCTTC.

This clonotype occurred many times. The V and J genes are TRBV27 and TRBJ2-3, with D possibly TRBD1 on 5 matching bases. The CDR3 length is 13 residues. Germline V gene sequence: CDR1 MNHEY, CDR2 SMNVEV (reference sequence). The V end was cut by 2 bases, the J end by 6 bases, with 9 bases between. The CDR3 coding sequence is TGTGCCAGCAGTTTACAGGGTCTGGATACGCAGTATTTT. This encodes CASSLQGLDTQYF.

The gene calls are TRBV4-3 and TRBJ2-7, with D tentatively TRBD2 (5 bases). The CDR3 spans 16 residues. Per the germline V gene, CDR1 is LGHNA and CDR2 is YSLEER. V gave up 2 bases and J gave up 3 bases, with 17 bases separating them. In DNA, the CDR3 is TGCGCCAGCAGCCAAAGCCCACAGAGGAGGCACTACGAGCAGTACTTC. It translates to CASSQSPQRRHYEQYF.

This clonotype was seen repeatedly, ten times or more. This chain's CDR3 is CASSLWGSPDTQYF. DNA for the CDR3: TGTGCCAGCAGCTTGTGGGGATCCCCAGATACGCAGTATTTT. J is TRBJ2-3 and V is TRBV7-3; D gene ambiguous. The V gene's germline CDR1 is SGHTA and CDR2 FQGTGA. CDR3 length equals 14 residues. The V and J ends lost 3 bases and 4 bases respectively, with 11 bases between them.

The chain employs TRBV11-1 and TRBJ2-1; no reliable D call. Germline-derived CDR1 and CDR2 are SGHAT and FQDESV (reference sequence). This CDR3 region has 13 residues. V was pared by 5 bases and J by 7 bases, with 12 bases between. Here the CDR3 reads CASSPGGPNEQFF. For the CDR3, the DNA is TGTGCCAGCAGCCCGGGCGGCCCTAATGAGCAGTTCTTC.

This clonotype was found many times. V is TRBV29-1 and J is TRBJ1-1, with no clear D. The CDR3 is 13 amino acids. V was cut by 2 bases and J by 2 bases, with 9 bases left in between. Germline CDR1 is SQVTM and CDR2 is ANQGSEA. CDR3 sequence: CSVEQPLNTEAFF. The CDR3 DNA reads TGCAGCGTTGAACAGCCTCTTAACACTGAAGCTTTCTTT.

This clonotype has more than one count but fewer than ten. The chain uses TRBV2 and TRBJ2-7; TRBD1 matches 7 bases. The J segment lost 6 bases and the V segment lost 6 bases, leaving 14 bases of the junction unmatched. The CDR3 is 15 amino acids. Germline V gene sequence: CDR1 SNHLY, CDR2 FYNNEI. The chain's CDR3 is CASSRDRVEGTEQYF. CDR3 in DNA: TGTGCCAGCAGCCGCGACAGGGTCGAAGGGACCGAGCAGTACTTC.

This chain uses TRBV7-6 with TRBJ2-5, with D perhaps TRBD1 (5 bases). Trimming removed 1 base from V and 3 bases from J, with 9 bases in between. The V gene's germline CDR1 is SGHVS and CDR2 FNYEAQ. The CDR3 consists of 14 residues. In DNA, the CDR3 is TGTGCCAGCAGCTTAGTGGGGCCTGAAGAGACCCAGTACTTC. It translates to CASSLVGPEETQYF.

This clonotype was seen ten or more times. The chain couples TRBV6-2 or TRBV6-3 to TRBJ2-1; TRBD2 might be the D (6 bases). The CDR3 runs to 15 residues. Germline CDR1 reads MNHEY; CDR2 reads SVGEGT. V was cut by 6 bases and J by 0 bases, with 12 bases left in between. CDR3 sequence: CASRLGTPSYNEQFF. The CDR3 nucleotides read TGTGCCAGCAGGCTGGGGACTCCCTCCTACAATGAGCAGTTCTTC.

The chain combines TRBV3-1 with TRBJ2-7; D may be TRBD2 (6 bases). Trimming cost V 0 bases and J 2 bases, with 11 bases left between them. Germline CDR1 reads LGHDT; CDR2 reads YNNKEL (reference sequence). This CDR3 has 15 residues. The CDR3 region has the DNA TGTGCCAGCAGCCAAGAGATAGCGGAGGCCTACGAGCAGTACTTC. Translation: CASSQEIAEAYEQYF.

The chain recombines TRBV20-1 with TRBJ2-1; D might be TRBD2 (6 bases). This CDR3 region has 17 residues. The germline gives CDR1 DFQATT, CDR2 SNEGSKA (reference sequence). V lost 6 bases to trimming and J lost 3 bases, with 24 bases between them. The CDR3 sequence is CSASSHRGSSGYNEQFF. DNA of the CDR3: TGCAGTGCCAGCTCTCACAGAGGGAGTAGCGGCTACAATGAGCAGTTCTTC.

As for this clonotype: A much larger clone differs from this one at a single base, so this may be a read error. The chain couples TRBV2 to TRBJ2-2, with D maybe TRBD2 (6 bases). CDR3 length: 13 amino acids. Germline assignment: CDR1 SNHLY and CDR2 FYNNEI. V shed 8 bases and J shed 3 bases, with 10 bases lying between them. This CDR3 is CASGTSDTGELFF. CDR3 sequence (DNA): TGTGCCAGCGGGACTTCGGACACCGGGGAGCTGTTTTTT.

Many counts were recorded for this clonotype. The V gene is TRBV7-3, the J gene TRBJ2-1; TRBD1 might be the D (6 bases). The CDR3 is 14 residues long. Germline V gene sequence: CDR1 SGHTA, CDR2 FQGTGA. V dropped 5 bases and J dropped 4 bases, with 12 bases sitting between them. The CDR3 loop reads CASSAGDIYNEQFF. The DNA of the CDR3 is TGTGCCAGCAGCGCAGGGGACATTTACAATGAGCAGTTCTTC.

The chain couples TRBV7-9 to TRBJ2-1; no reliable D call. The V and J ends lost 3 bases and 7 bases respectively, with 10 bases between them. This CDR3 is 13 amino acids long. Germline-derived CDR1 and CDR2 are SEHNR and FQNEAQ (reference sequence). CDR3 nucleotide sequence: TGTGCCAGCAGCTTCTCTTACGGGAATGAGCAGTTCTTC. Protein product: CASSFSYGNEQFF.

A remark on this clonotype: A much larger clone differs from this one at a single base, so this may be a read error. The chain carries TRBV2 and TRBJ1-1; possibly TRBD1 for D (6 bases). The CDR3 consists of 14 residues. V was trimmed by 5 bases and J by 4 bases, leaving 14 bases between them. In germline, CDR1 is SNHLY, CDR2 FYNNEI. CDR3 sequence reads: CASSPGEVGTEAFF. The CDR3 nucleotides are TGTGCCAGCAGTCCAGGGGAGGTGGGCACTGAAGCTTTCTTT.

This clonotype was recorded many times. The chain is built from TRBV12-3 or TRBV12-4 and TRBJ1-2; TRBD1 matches 9 bases. The trim removed 7 bases at V and 2 bases at J, leaving 8 bases unmatched. This CDR3 is built from 15 residues. This CDR3 reads CASTNVGQGNYGYTF. DNA of the CDR3: TGTGCCAGCACCAACGTCGGACAGGGGAACTATGGCTACACCTTC.

This clonotype was found many times. This sequence joins TRBV12-3 or TRBV12-4 and TRBJ2-7; possible D gene TRBD2, 6 bases. Trimming stripped 3 bases from V and 0 bases from J, with 15 bases between. This CDR3 is built from 16 residues. Here the CDR3 reads CASSFPDYILSYEQYF. The CDR3 DNA is TGTGCCAGCAGTTTTCCGGACTACATACTCTCCTACGAGCAGTACTTC.

The table lists this clonotype with a few counts. The rearrangement uses TRBV19 and TRBJ2-1; D is undetermined. The germline V and J ends were trimmed by 7 bases and 5 bases, with 21 bases remaining between them. Germline V gene sequence: CDR1 LNHDA, CDR2 SQIVND (reference sequence). The CDR3 runs 16 residues. CDR3 sequence reads: CASNFASHNLHNEQFF. CDR3 nucleotides: TGTGCCAGTAACTTCGCTTCTCATAATCTTCACAATGAGCAGTTCTTC.

In this sample, this clonotype turned up a few times. The chain uses TRBV28 and TRBJ1-5; 7 positions agree with TRBD1. After removal of 5 bases from V and 0 bases from J, the junction contained 4 bases not matched to a gene. CDR3 size: 15 residues. Germline V lookup: CDR1 MDHEN, CDR2 SYDVKM. The CDR3, as DNA: TGTGCCAGCAGTCGGGACAGTCATAGCAATCAGCCCCAGCATTTT. Its protein is CASSRDSHSNQPQHF. Combining the CDR3 with reference TRBV28 and TRBJ1-5 gives the whole variable domain DVKVTQSSRYLVKRTGEKVFLECVQDMDHENMFWYRQDPGLGLRLIYFSYDVKMKEKGDIPEGYSVSREKKERFSLILESASTNQTSMYLCASSRDSHSNQPQHFGDGTRLSIL.

This sequence joins TRBV6-2 or TRBV6-3 and TRBJ2-5; 7 bases are shared with TRBD2. J gave up 2 bases and V 3 bases, and 21 bases lay outside the gene matches. Germline V gene sequence: CDR1 MNHEY, CDR2 SVGEGT. This CDR3 region has 20 residues. CDR3 in DNA: TGTGCCAGCAGTTATTCCCCTTTCCGGGACTACGAGGGCACACAAGAGACCCAGTACTTC. It codes for CASSYSPFRDYEGTQETQYF.

The chain couples TRBV20-1 to TRBJ2-2, with 8 nucleotides matching TRBD2. CDR3 length equals 14 residues. Germline CDR1 and CDR2: DFQATT and SNEGSKA (reference sequence). After removal of 0 bases from V and 6 bases from J, the junction contained 3 bases not matched to a gene. CDR3 nucleotides: TGCAGTGCTAGAGAAGCGGGAGACGCCGGGGAGCTGTTTTTT. Amino acid sequence: CSAREAGDAGELFF.

There are many counts of this clonotype. The CDR3 DNA follows: TGTGCCATCAGTGAAATGGTGACTAGTCGGACAGATACGCAGTATTTT. Translating gives CAISEMVTSRTDTQYF. The chain recombines TRBV10-3 with TRBJ2-3, with D perhaps matching TRBD2 (6 bases). The CDR3 covers 16 residues. From germline, CDR1 is ENHRY and CDR2 SYGVKD. V dropped 3 bases and J dropped 3 bases, with 16 bases sitting between them.